The 28 T cell receptor beta chains listed next were all sequenced from one sample in a study of blood T cell repertoires in COVID-19. Measured with immunoSEQ multiplex PCR; TCRdb has only the in-frame clones, and not every one. The sample shows about 220,000 clones, roughly 75% of them seen only once. Sequenced: peripheral blood. The receptors were gathered from a woman aged 70-85 years with acute or convalescent COVID-19.

This chain joins TRBV5-5 and TRBJ1-1; possibly TRBD1 for D (5 bases). V dropped 1 base and J dropped 1 base, with 5 bases sitting between them. CDR3 length: 13 amino acids. CDR1 and CDR2 (germline): SGHKS, YYEKEE (reference sequence). CDR3 region: CASSLTGNTEAFF. Written as DNA, the CDR3 is TGTGCCAGCAGCTTGACAGGGAACACTGAAGCTTTCTTT. Full variable domain (rest looked up from reference TRBV5-5 and TRBJ1-1): DAGVTQSPTHLIKTRGQQVTLRCSPISGHKSVSWYQQVLGQGPQFIFQYYEKEERGRGNFPDRFSARQFPNYSSELNVNALLLGDSALYLCASSLTGNTEAFFGQGTRLTVV.

On this clone itself: Other DNA sequences in the sample encode the same CDR3. The chain employs TRBV19 and TRBJ2-5, with TRBD1 matching 9 bases. Germline V gene data show CDR1 as LNHDA and CDR2 as SQIVND (reference sequence). The V segment lost 1 base and the J segment 3 bases; nucleotides outside the gene matches: 3. The CDR3 runs to 15 residues. In nucleotides, the CDR3 is TGTGCCAGTAGTATAGGCGGGACAGGGAAAGAGACCCAGTACTTC. Protein product: CASSIGGTGKETQYF.

The CDR3 DNA is TGCGCCAGCAGAACAGGGGCTATGAACACTGAAGCTTTCTTT. This sequence encodes CASRTGAMNTEAFF. The chain uses TRBV10-2 and TRBJ1-1; the match to TRBD1 covers 7 bases. The CDR3 runs to 14 residues. The germline CDR1 and CDR2 sequences are WSHSY and SAAADI. Trimming at V came to 6 bases and at J to 0 bases, leaving 4 bases not matched to a gene.

The chain combines TRBV5-5 with TRBJ2-3; unclear D gene. CDR3 length: 14 residues. Trimming pared 4 bases from V and 0 bases from J, leaving 9 bases between. Germline-derived CDR1 and CDR2 are SGHKS and YYEKEE (reference sequence). This CDR3 reads CASSPPTSTDTQYF. The DNA of the CDR3 is TGTGCCAGCAGCCCCCCTACTAGCACAGATACGCAGTATTTT.

This chain uses TRBV30 with TRBJ2-1; 14 nucleotides line up with TRBD2. J gave up 8 bases and V 8 bases, and 11 bases lay outside the gene matches. Per germline, CDR1 GTSNPN and CDR2 SVGIG (reference sequence). The CDR3 has 15 amino acids. This chain's CDR3 is CARYTTSGGADEQFF. CDR3 DNA sequence: TGTGCCCGATATACGACTAGCGGGGGGGCGGATGAGCAGTTCTTC. The whole variable domain, remainder taken from reference TRBV30 and TRBJ2-1, is SQTIHQWPATLVQPVGSPLSLECTVEGTSNPNLYWYRQAAGRGLQLLFYSVGIGQISSEVPQNLSASRPQDRQFILSSKKLLLSDSGFYLCARYTTSGGADEQFFGPGTRLTVL.

CDR3 region: CASSPPGGNEQFF. The DNA of the CDR3 is TGTGCCAGCAGCCCCCCGGGGGGCAATGAGCAGTTCTTC. V gene TRBV5-4 combines with J gene TRBJ2-1, with TRBD2 matching 7 bases. The CDR3 sequence is 13 residues long. Germline V gene lookup returns CDR1 SGHNT and CDR2 YYREEE (reference sequence). V trimming: 4 bases; J trimming: 6 bases; junction bases outside the gene matches: 4.

This rearrangement joins TRBV24-1 to TRBJ2-1; D uncertain. CDR1 is KGHDR and CDR2 is SFDVKD in the germline V gene. The V gene lost 3 bases and the J gene lost 0 bases, with 8 bases spanning the gap. This CDR3 spans 15 amino acids. The chain's CDR3 is CATSDSLNSYNEQFF. The CDR3 nucleotides are TGTGCCACCAGTGATAGCCTAAACTCCTACAATGAGCAGTTCTTC.

The V call is TRBV5-6, the J call TRBJ2-2; 9 nucleotides line up with TRBD1. Germline values: CDR1 SGHDT, CDR2 YYEEEE. This CDR3 comprises 15 residues. Trimming took 6 bases from V and 5 from J; bases not matched to a gene: 8. The CDR3 DNA follows: TGTGCCAGCAACGAAGCGGGACAGGGTACCGGGGAGCTGTTTTTT. Protein product: CASNEAGQGTGELFF. The full variable domain, with the rest looked up from reference TRBV5-6 and TRBJ2-2, is DAGVTQSPTHLIKTRGQQVTLRCSPKSGHDTVSWYQQALGQGPQFIFQYYEEEERQRGNFPDRFSGHQFPNYSSELNVNALLLGDSALYLCASNEAGQGTGELFFGEGSRLTVL.

The chain carries TRBV5-1 and TRBJ2-3, with 9 positions matching TRBD2. V was pared by 4 bases and J by 1 base, with 7 bases of the junction left unmatched. Germline V gene lookup returns CDR1 SGHRS and CDR2 YFSETQ. The CDR3 runs to 16 residues. CDR3 in amino acids: CASSARERGGTDTQYF. The CDR3, as DNA: TGCGCCAGCAGCGCTCGAGAGCGGGGGGGCACAGATACGCAGTATTTT.

This rearrangement joins TRBV12-3 or TRBV12-4 to TRBJ2-3, with 7 bases that match TRBD1. V shed 4 bases and J 11 bases; nucleotides not matched to a gene: 9. The CDR3 spans 13 residues. This chain's CDR3 is CASSSPGGPWQYF. For the CDR3, the DNA is TGTGCCAGCAGTTCCCCAGGGGGTCCCTGGCAGTATTTT.

The gene calls are TRBV18 and TRBJ2-5; no clear D gene. V was trimmed by 3 bases and J by 5 bases, leaving 13 bases between them. The germline gives CDR1 KGHSH, CDR2 LQKENI. CDR3 length: 14 amino acids. CDR3: CASSPPSFLETQYF. CDR3 bases: TGTGCCAGCTCACCTCCCTCGTTCCTGGAGACCCAGTACTTC.

This clone was seen just once. CDR3 DNA sequence: TGCGCCAGCAGCTTGTGGCTAGCTGGCTACGAGCAGTACTTC. This codes for CASSLWLAGYEQYF. The chain combines TRBV5-1 with TRBJ2-7; maybe TRBD2 (5 bases). Germline CDR1 reads SGHRS; CDR2 reads YFSETQ. This CDR3 comprises 14 residues. V was pared by 1 base and J by 3 bases, with 11 bases between.

CDR3 in DNA: TGTGCCACCAGTGATGAGGACAGGGATGGCTACACCTTC. This translates into CATSDEDRDGYTF. The gene calls are TRBV24-1 and TRBJ1-2; 8 positions agree with TRBD1. CDR1 is KGHDR, CDR2 SFDVKD, per germline. V lost 3 bases, J lost 6 bases, and 2 bases stayed unmatched. CDR3 size: 13 residues.

The J gene is TRBJ2-2, the V gene TRBV7-3; D ambiguous. The V end was cut by 1 base, the J end by 9 bases, with 6 bases between. This CDR3 has 12 amino acids. Germline CDR1 and CDR2: SGHTA and FQGTGA. The CDR3 sequence is CASSLSSRELFF. The DNA for the CDR3 is TGTGCCAGCAGCTTAAGTTCCAGGGAGCTGTTTTTT.

In its sample, this clone was seen once. The rearrangement joins TRBV7-8 to TRBJ2-5; TRBD1 might be the D (5 bases). The CDR3 is 16 residues long. The ends were cut back, 3 bases at V and 1 base at J, with 15 bases in the middle. Per the germline V gene, CDR1 is SGHVS and CDR2 is FQNEAQ. CDR3 in DNA: TGTGCCAGCAGCTTGACCCGGGCCAGGGTCCAAGAGACCCAGTACTTC. Translating gives CASSLTRARVQETQYF.

The V and J genes are TRBV24-1 and TRBJ2-1; D is possibly TRBD2 (6 bases). The V gene's germline CDR1 is KGHDR and CDR2 SFDVKD. The germline V and J ends were trimmed by 3 bases and 10 bases, with 21 bases remaining between them. CDR3 size: 16 residues. DNA for the CDR3: TGTGCCACCAGTGATCCGTCGGGACTGGGGCAGGGAGAGCAGTTCTTC. It is translated as CATSDPSGLGQGEQFF.

The CDR3 here is CASSVTGGSTGELFF. The CDR3 DNA reads TGTGCCAGCAGCGTAACAGGGGGGTCCACCGGGGAGCTGTTTTTT. The chain recombines TRBV9 with TRBJ2-2; 8 bases match TRBD1. The CDR3 has 15 amino acids. Germline V gene lookup returns CDR1 SGDLS and CDR2 YYNGEE. Trimming at V came to 1 base and at J to 4 bases, leaving 3 bases not matched to a gene.

J is TRBJ2-3 and V is TRBV7-2; D perhaps matches TRBD2 (5 bases). This CDR3 region has 15 residues. Germline V lookup: CDR1 SGHTA, CDR2 FQGNSA. Trimming took off 5 bases at V and 2 bases at J, with 14 bases between the two ends. In DNA form, the CDR3 reads TGTGCCAGCAGCCTGCGGACGACTAACACAGATACGCAGTATTTT. Residues: CASSLRTTNTDTQYF.

This chain joins TRBV7-3 and TRBJ2-2, with D perhaps TRBD2 (6 bases). Germline V gives CDR1 SGHTA, CDR2 FQGTGA. V lost 5 bases and J lost 5, with 12 bases in between. The CDR3 loop spans 14 amino acids. This CDR3 is CASSLSGTTGELFF. CDR3 bases: TGTGCCAGCAGCCTCTCGGGGACTACCGGGGAGCTGTTTTTT.

V gene TRBV5-1 combines with J gene TRBJ2-5; possibly TRBD2 for D (7 bases). V lost 2 bases, J lost 4 bases, and 15 bases lay in between. Germline assignment: CDR1 SGHRS and CDR2 YFSETQ. The CDR3 consists of 15 residues. The CDR3 sequence is CASSLSPGGPETQYF. In nucleotides, the CDR3 is TGCGCCAGCAGCTTATCCCCGGGGGGCCCAGAGACCCAGTACTTC.

The chain links TRBV25-1 to TRBJ1-5; D uncertain. The CDR3 totals 11 residues. The V gene lost 2 bases and the J gene lost 9 bases, with 5 bases spanning the gap. The V gene's germline CDR1 is MGHDK and CDR2 SYGVNS. In nucleotides, the CDR3 is TGTGCCAGCAGTGAAGGAGGGCCCCAGCATTTT. Translating it yields CASSEGGPQHF.

The V gene is TRBV2, the J gene TRBJ1-2; no definite D call. Germline V gives CDR1 SNHLY, CDR2 FYNNEI. Trimming took 2 bases from V and 4 from J, leaving 8 bases between them. This CDR3 is built from 13 residues. The DNA for the CDR3 is TGTGCCAGCAGTGAATGGGGAGCCTATGGCTACACCTTC. The encoded protein is CASSEWGAYGYTF.

The CDR3 sequence is CASSLSASSATQYF. CDR3 in DNA: TGTGCCAGCAGCTTATCCGCTTCTAGCGCAACCCAGTACTTC. V usage is TRBV7-3 and J usage is TRBJ2-5; TRBD2 might be the D (6 bases). Trimming shortened V by 2 bases and J by 8 bases, and 15 bases separated the two germline ends. From germline, CDR1 is SGHTA and CDR2 FQGTGA. The CDR3 has 14 amino acids.

The V call is TRBV7-2, the J call TRBJ2-1; D is possibly TRBD2 (6 bases). The CDR3 totals 13 residues. The germline gives CDR1 SGHTA, CDR2 FQGNSA. V lost 5 bases and J 9 bases, leaving 14 bases between the germline ends. CDR3 region: CASSLTRGREQFF. For the CDR3, the DNA is TGTGCCAGCAGCCTGACTAGAGGGCGTGAGCAGTTCTTC.

The chain links TRBV19 to TRBJ2-5, with 9 bases identical to TRBD1. J lost 13 bases, V lost 9 bases, and 12 bases had no gene match. Germline CDR1 and CDR2: LNHDA and SQIVND (reference sequence). The CDR3 loop spans 12 amino acids. The CDR3: CASYARTGQGYF. The CDR3 DNA follows: TGTGCCAGCTACGCCCGCACGGGACAGGGGTACTTC.

The gene calls are TRBV7-2 and TRBJ2-1; TRBD2 aligns across 7 bases. Germline values: CDR1 SGHTA, CDR2 FQGNSA. The CDR3 sequence is 15 residues long. J lost 3 bases, V lost 3 bases, and 5 bases had no gene match. This chain's CDR3 is CASSLSGEGYNEQFF. The CDR3 bases are TGTGCCAGCAGCTTGAGCGGGGAGGGCTACAATGAGCAGTTCTTC.

CDR3 bases: TGTGCCAGCAGTTACTCAGCGGGTTCACCCCTCCACTTT. It translates to CASSYSAGSPLHF. V gene TRBV6-6 combines with J gene TRBJ1-6; D unresolved. V was shortened by 0 bases and J by 9 bases, with 6 bases between the two germline ends. The CDR3 covers 13 residues. The germline gives CDR1 MNHNY, CDR2 SVGAGI (reference sequence).

The chain carries TRBV11-2 and TRBJ2-1; 15 bases align to TRBD2. This CDR3 contains 15 residues. Trimming removed 6 bases from V and 8 bases from J; junction bases left unmatched: 5. The germline CDR1 and CDR2 sequences are SGHAT and FQNNGV. The CDR3 reads CASSRTSGGAYEQFF. CDR3 in DNA: TGTGCCAGCAGTCGGACTAGCGGGGGGGCATATGAGCAGTTCTTC.